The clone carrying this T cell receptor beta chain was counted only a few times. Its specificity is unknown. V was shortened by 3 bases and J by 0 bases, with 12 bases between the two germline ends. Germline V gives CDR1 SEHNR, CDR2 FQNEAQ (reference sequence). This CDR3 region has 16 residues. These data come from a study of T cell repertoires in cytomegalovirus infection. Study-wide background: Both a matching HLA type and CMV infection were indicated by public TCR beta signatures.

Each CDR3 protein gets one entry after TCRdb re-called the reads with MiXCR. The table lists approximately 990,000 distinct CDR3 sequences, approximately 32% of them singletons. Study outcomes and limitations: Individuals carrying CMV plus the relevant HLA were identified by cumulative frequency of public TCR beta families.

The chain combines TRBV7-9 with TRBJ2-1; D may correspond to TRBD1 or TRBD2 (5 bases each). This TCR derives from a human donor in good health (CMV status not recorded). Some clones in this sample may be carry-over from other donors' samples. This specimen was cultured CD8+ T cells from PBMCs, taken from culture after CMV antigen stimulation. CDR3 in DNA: TGTGCCAGCAGCTTTCGGGGCGCCAGCTCCTACAATGAGCAGTTCTTC. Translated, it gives CASSFRGASSYNEQFF.